The 26 T cell receptor beta chains below come from one sample, sequenced in a study of T cells after posttransplantation cyclophosphamide. Assay: immunoSEQ multiplex PCR; the TCRdb copy retains only in-frame clones and omits some. The sample presents 10,000 to 15,000 clones, none singletons. The material sequenced was PBMCs. The source is a woman aged 35 to 49 in good health, CMV-negative, and a related stem cell transplant donor.

This clone has a count of ten or more. The chain uses TRBV2 and TRBJ1-1; D unresolved. Germline V gene data show CDR1 as SNHLY and CDR2 as FYNNEI. The CDR3 sequence is 14 residues long. Trimming took off 7 bases at V and 1 base at J, with 13 bases between the two ends. CDR3 amino acids: CASTMTTGNTEAFF. CDR3 nucleotides: TGTGCCAGCACCATGACGACGGGGAACACTGAAGCTTTCTTT.

This clone was seen many times. The rearrangement uses TRBV5-1 and TRBJ2-6; 7 bases match TRBD1. Germline values: CDR1 SGHRS, CDR2 YFSETQ. The CDR3 length is 19 residues. J was trimmed by 0 bases and V by 2 bases; bases with no gene match: 11. CDR3 DNA sequence: TGCGCCAGCAGCTTACGACAGGGTGGGCCAAGCTCTGGGGCCAACGTCCTGACTTTC. Protein sequence: CASSLRQGGPSSGANVLTF.

At least ten counts were recorded for this clone. V usage is TRBV28 and J usage is TRBJ2-7; D gene unclear. Per germline, CDR1 MDHEN and CDR2 SYDVKM. CDR3 length equals 14 residues. Trimming took 6 bases from V and 7 from J, leaving 19 bases between them. The CDR3 DNA sequence: TGTGCCAGCAGCCTCCATGGGTCCGGGTTAGAGCAGTACTTC. Protein sequence: CASSLHGSGLEQYF.

This clone was seen repeatedly, ten times or more. This chain links TRBV28 with TRBJ1-3, with a weak D call TRBD1 (5 bases). CDR1 MDHEN and CDR2 SYDVKM come from the germline V gene. This CDR3 is 15 amino acids long. V was shortened by 3 bases and J by 1 base, with 10 bases between the two germline ends. CDR3 in amino acids: CASSFIQGSGNTIYF. The CDR3 nucleotides read TGTGCCAGCAGTTTTATCCAGGGTTCTGGAAACACCATATATTTT.

This clone was recorded at least ten times. The germline gene is not matched at one end of the junction; a read error may be the cause. This chain uses TRBV7-7 with TRBJ2-7; maybe TRBD1 (7 bases). The CDR3 consists of 13 residues. CDR1 is SSHAT and CDR2 is FNYEAQ in the germline V gene (reference sequence). The DNA of the CDR3 is TGTGCTAGCAGCTCCACGCAGGGGGGCCTCCAGTACTTC. Its translation is CASSSTQGGLQYF. Supplemented by reference TRBV7-7 and TRBJ2-7, the full variable domain reads GAGVSQSPRYKVTKRGQDVTLRCDPISSHATLYWYQQALGQGPEFLTYFNYEAQPDKSGLPSDRFSAERPEGSISTLTIQRTEQRDSAMYRCASSSTQGGLQYFGPGTRLTVT.

This clone was recorded many times. This chain connects TRBV9 to TRBJ1-1; maybe TRBD1 (6 bases). V lost 2 bases, J lost 8 bases, and 13 bases lay in between. Germline V gene lookup returns CDR1 SGDLS and CDR2 YYNGEE. The CDR3 is made up of 13 amino acids. Written as DNA, the CDR3 is TGTGCCAGCAGCGTGGGACAATTTTCCGAAGCTTTCTTT. It is translated as CASSVGQFSEAFF.

This rearrangement joins TRBV5-1 to TRBJ2-7, with D unresolved. The germline V gene encodes CDR1 SGHRS and CDR2 YFSETQ. The CDR3 spans 14 residues. Between the trimmed V and J ends, which lost 0 bases and 3 bases, there was a span of 10 bases. CDR3 sequence (DNA): TGCGCCAGCAGCTTGGATCCCCCTAGCTACGAGCAGTACTTC. Protein: CASSLDPPSYEQYF.

This clone was picked up many times. The V and J genes are TRBV18 and TRBJ2-2; 10 positions match TRBD1. V lost 2 bases and J lost 4; bases outside the gene matches: 4. Per germline, CDR1 KGHSH and CDR2 LQKENI. This CDR3 has 16 amino acids. The CDR3 protein is CASSPVTGGGTGELFF. The CDR3 DNA reads as TGTGCCAGCTCACCAGTGACAGGGGGCGGCACCGGGGAGCTGTTTTTT.

In its sample, this clone was seen a few times. The chain recombines TRBV7-9 with TRBJ1-2; 9 bases are shared with TRBD1. Germline CDR1 SEHNR, CDR2 FQNEAQ (reference sequence). This CDR3 comprises 16 residues. J gave up 7 bases and V 4 bases, and 13 bases lay outside the gene matches. CDR3 DNA sequence: TGTGCCAGCAGCTCAACTAATTTACAGGGGGCCTCTGGCTACACCTTC. It yields the protein CASSSTNLQGASGYTF.

This clone was seen a few times. The J gene is TRBJ2-5, the V gene TRBV11-2, with D maybe TRBD1 (6 bases). V lost 0 bases, J lost 5 bases, and 13 bases lay in between. Per germline, CDR1 SGHAT and CDR2 FQNNGV. This CDR3 spans 15 amino acids. DNA for the CDR3: TGTGCCAGCAGCTTAGATTTGCAGGGGTGGGAGACCCAGTACTTC. This sequence encodes CASSLDLQGWETQYF.

In this sample, this clone turned up a few times. V gene TRBV7-2 combines with J gene TRBJ2-5; possible D gene TRBD1, 6 bases. V shed 5 bases and J shed 4 bases, with 14 bases lying between them. CDR3 length: 14 residues. The V gene's germline CDR1 is SGHTA and CDR2 FQGNSA. The chain's CDR3 is CASSSRGTGETQYF. For the CDR3, the DNA is TGTGCCAGCAGCAGCAGGGGAACGGGAGAGACCCAGTACTTC.

This clone has ten or more counts. The chain is built from TRBV4-3 and TRBJ2-7; D unclear. Between the trimmed V and J ends, which lost 0 bases and 0 bases, there was a span of 9 bases. The CDR3 is 15 amino acids. Germline V gene lookup returns CDR1 LGHNA and CDR2 YSLEER. Here the CDR3 reads CASSQDPQNSYEQYF. The CDR3, as DNA: TGCGCCAGCAGCCAAGATCCCCAGAACTCCTACGAGCAGTACTTC.

This CDR3 is CASSSRTGVTYEQYF. The DNA for the CDR3 is TGTGCCAGCAGCTCACGGACAGGGGTTACCTACGAGCAGTACTTC. This rearrangement joins TRBV11-1 to TRBJ2-7; 9 nucleotides line up with TRBD1. J lost 2 bases, V lost 4 bases, and 6 bases had no gene match. CDR1 is SGHAT, CDR2 FQDESV, per germline (reference sequence). This CDR3 contains 15 residues.

This clone has ten or more counts. The chain carries TRBV7-2 and TRBJ1-5; TRBD1 matches at 11 bases. Per the germline V gene, CDR1 is SGHTA and CDR2 is FQGNSA. This CDR3 region has 17 residues. V was pared by 5 bases and J by 3 bases, with 9 bases of the junction left unmatched. In nucleotides, the CDR3 is TGTGCCAGCAGCCCCAGAGGGACAGGGGGTCCCAATCAGCCCCAGCATTTT. The encoded protein is CASSPRGTGGPNQPQHF.

In its sample, this clone was seen a few times. The chain joins TRBV29-1 to TRBJ2-3; D may be TRBD1 (6 bases). Germline lookup yields CDR1 SQVTM and CDR2 ANQGSEA. Trimming removed 2 bases from V and 2 bases from J, with 14 bases in between. The CDR3 length is 15 residues. The CDR3 DNA reads as TGCAGCGTTGAAATGCTAGGACAGCCCACAGATACGCAGTATTTT. It specifies CSVEMLGQPTDTQYF.

This clone was detected ten times or more. The chain couples TRBV12-3 or TRBV12-4 to TRBJ2-3; D not certain. V lost 7 bases, J lost 4 bases, and 3 bases lay in between. This CDR3 contains 10 residues. CDR3 DNA: TGTGCCAGCACTTCAGATACGCAGTATTTT. Translating it yields CASTSDTQYF.

In its sample, this clone was seen many times. The rearrangement links TRBV4-2 to TRBJ1-4; D uncertain. This CDR3 contains 15 residues. Germline CDR1 LGHNA, CDR2 YNFKEQ. The germline V and J ends were trimmed by 3 bases and 7 bases, with 15 bases remaining between them. The CDR3 protein is CASSHPTAGSEKLFF. CDR3 DNA sequence: TGTGCCAGCAGCCACCCTACTGCGGGGAGTGAAAAACTGTTTTTT.

CDR3 residues: CASSVGLLRGRETQYF. DNA of the CDR3: TGTGCCAGCAGCGTAGGCTTGCTCCGCGGTAGGGAGACCCAGTACTTC. The rearrangement joins TRBV9 to TRBJ2-5; D not resolved. CDR3 length equals 16 residues. Trimming took off 0 bases at V and 5 bases at J, with 17 bases between the two ends. CDR1 is SGDLS, CDR2 YYNGEE, per germline.

This clone was recorded many times. This chain uses TRBV13 with TRBJ2-2, with 13 bases aligning to TRBD2. The CDR3 covers 15 residues. Germline trimming cut 5 bases from V and 4 bases from J; bases unmatched to any gene: 1. CDR1 is PRHDT and CDR2 is FYEKMQ in the germline V gene (reference sequence). The CDR3 sequence is CASSRLAGGTGELFF. The CDR3 nucleotides are TGTGCCAGCAGCCGACTAGCGGGAGGCACCGGGGAGCTGTTTTTT.

CDR3: CASSQDLRDRVQYF. CDR3 nucleotides: TGTGCCAGCAGCCAAGATCTTAGGGACAGGGTGCAGTATTTT. The chain is built from TRBV4-2 and TRBJ2-3, with 9 bases aligning to TRBD1. V dropped 0 bases and J dropped 11; count of bases not matched to a gene: 6. The CDR3 runs 14 residues. The germline V gene encodes CDR1 LGHNA and CDR2 YNFKEQ.

This clone has a count of ten or more. Germline and junction disagree at one end, which may indicate a read error. The chain couples TRBV19 to TRBJ2-5; 11 bases are shared with TRBD2. The germline V gene has CDR1 LNHDA and CDR2 SQIVND (reference sequence). The CDR3 has 15 residues. The CDR3 DNA reads TGTGCCAGTAGTATCGTAGCGGGGGGGCAAGGGACCCAGTACTTC. Residues: CASSIVAGGQGTQYF.

The V gene is TRBV7-2, the J gene TRBJ2-7, with 14 bases identical to TRBD2. CDR1 is SGHTA, CDR2 FQGNSA, per germline. The CDR3 totals 19 residues. Losses at the gene ends were 4 bases for V and 0 bases for J; bases not matched to a gene: 11. This CDR3 is CASSSRTSGGILSSYEQYF. The CDR3, as DNA: TGTGCCAGCAGCTCGAGGACTAGCGGGGGGATTCTTAGCTCCTACGAGCAGTACTTC. Supplemented by reference TRBV7-2 and TRBJ2-7, the full variable domain reads GAGVSQSPSNKVTEKGKDVELRCDPISGHTALYWYRQSLGQGLEFLIYFQGNSAPDKSGLPSDRFSAERTGGSVSTLTIQRTQQEDSAVYLCASSSRTSGGILSSYEQYFGPGTRLTVT.

This clone was counted ten times or more. The V and J genes are TRBV5-5 and TRBJ2-2; TRBD1 agrees at 7 bases. V shed 2 bases and J 3 bases; nucleotides not matched to a gene: 7. The CDR3 has 16 residues. CDR1 is SGHKS, CDR2 YYEKEE, per germline (reference sequence). Written as DNA, the CDR3 is TGTGCCAGCAGCTTACCTCAGGGGGTCGACACCGGGGAGCTGTTTTTT. Protein: CASSLPQGVDTGELFF.

This rearrangement joins TRBV9 to TRBJ2-3, with D possibly matching TRBD1 (5 bases). Germline V gives CDR1 SGDLS, CDR2 YYNGEE. V was pared by 4 bases and J by 3 bases, with 9 bases between. The CDR3 spans 13 residues. CDR3 sequence (DNA): TGTGCCAGCAGCACTCAGGGAACAGATACGCAGTATTTT. Protein product: CASSTQGTDTQYF.

This clone was recorded many times. CDR3 in DNA: TGCAGCGTTGTTGGGGAAAGATCCGGGACAGGGGCCTATGGCTACACCTTC. Amino acid sequence: CSVVGERSGTGAYGYTF. V usage is TRBV29-1 and J usage is TRBJ1-2; 10 bases map to TRBD1. Germline V gene data show CDR1 as SQVTM and CDR2 as ANQGSEA. The V gene end was trimmed by 4 bases and the J gene end by 4 bases; junction bases not matched to a gene: 15. The CDR3 is 17 residues long.

This clone was seen at least ten times. The chain couples TRBV19 to TRBJ1-5, with a tentative D call TRBD1 (5 bases). The CDR3 consists of 15 residues. The germline CDR1 and CDR2 sequences are LNHDA and SQIVND (reference sequence). Trimming left V 1 base short and J 3 bases short, with 10 bases between. DNA for the CDR3: TGTGCCAGTAGTATAGTACAAGGGGTCAATCAGCCCCAGCATTTT. It specifies CASSIVQGVNQPQHF.